Each of the 6 T cell receptor beta chains below was sequenced from the same sample in a study of beta chain features in type 1 diabetes. Sequenced material consisted of expressed TCRB transcripts (all of the isolated RNA was reverse transcribed). The assay was immunoSEQ multiplex PCR, and TCRdb's table has in-frame clones only and misses some. Of 130,000 or so clones in the sample, 9.2% are singletons; the top ten hold around 0.63%. The sample consisted of central memory CD4+ T cells from blood. The receptors originated from a man aged 18-30 years in good health.

This clone was picked up a small number of times. The CDR3, as DNA: TGTGCCAGCAGTTCCTTCGGGACAGGGGCCACCGGGGAGCTGTTTTTT. It yields the protein CASSSFGTGATGELFF. The chain employs TRBV6-6 and TRBJ2-2; TRBD1 matches at 10 bases. Germline trimming cut 4 bases from V and 4 bases from J; bases unmatched to any gene: 6. This CDR3 has 16 residues. CDR1 MNHNY and CDR2 SVGAGI come from the germline V gene (reference sequence).

CDR3 protein: CAMASGGFSTDTQYF. The CDR3 nucleotides read TGTGCCATGGCTAGCGGGGGGTTTAGCACAGATACGCAGTATTTT. The chain is built from TRBV5-4 and TRBJ2-3, with TRBD2 matching over 11 bases. Germline trimming cut 9 bases from V and 0 bases from J; bases unmatched to any gene: 6. This CDR3 region has 15 residues. Per germline, CDR1 SGHNT and CDR2 YYREEE (reference sequence).

This chain uses TRBV7-9 with TRBJ1-3; possibly TRBD1 for D (6 bases). CDR1 and CDR2 from the germline V gene are SEHNR and FQNEAQ (reference sequence). Trimming left V 2 bases short and J 0 bases short, with 20 bases between. CDR3 size: 19 residues. The CDR3 DNA reads TGTGCCAGCAGCTTACCGCCCCAAAGACAGGCGTCCTCTGGAAACACCATATATTTT. As protein: CASSLPPQRQASSGNTIYF.

This clone has a handful of counts. The genes are TRBV19 and TRBJ2-5, with D uncertain. This CDR3 is built from 15 residues. With 5 bases removed from V and 2 bases from J, the gap between germline ends came to 15 bases. Per the germline V gene, CDR1 is LNHDA and CDR2 is SQIVND (reference sequence). The CDR3: CASSLTRTHQETQYF. The CDR3 DNA reads as TGTGCCAGTAGTTTGACTCGCACGCATCAAGAGACCCAGTACTTC.

This clone has just a few counts. V and J are TRBV5-4 and TRBJ2-3, with D perhaps matching TRBD1 (6 bases). V dropped 2 bases and J dropped 0 bases, with 10 bases sitting between them. Germline V gene lookup returns CDR1 SGHNT and CDR2 YYREEE (reference sequence). The CDR3 runs 15 residues. The CDR3 DNA reads TGTGCCAGCAGCTTAATCGGACAGAGCACAGATACGCAGTATTTT. This codes for CASSLIGQSTDTQYF.

This clone has a handful of counts. The chain combines TRBV5-4 with TRBJ2-7, with TRBD1 as a possible D gene (6 bases). The CDR3 is 15 residues long. The V gene's germline CDR1 is SGHNT and CDR2 YYREEE (reference sequence). Trimming took 0 bases from V and 6 from J, leaving 16 bases between them. CDR3 in amino acids: CASSLGGLTGPEQYF. Here the CDR3 DNA reads TGTGCCAGCAGCTTGGGCGGGTTAACAGGGCCCGAGCAGTACTTC. Full variable domain (rest looked up from reference TRBV5-4 and TRBJ2-7): ETGVTQSPTHLIKTRGQQVTLRCSSQSGHNTVSWYQQALGQGPQFIFQYYREEENGRGNFPPRFSGLQFPNYSSELNVNALELDDSALYLCASSLGGLTGPEQYFGPGTRLTVT.